These 20 T cell receptor beta chains were sequenced from one sample in a study of T cell changes during pregnancy in multiple sclerosis. Measured with immunoSEQ multiplex PCR; TCRdb has only the in-frame clones, and not every one. The data hold roughly 29,000 clones, with less than 90% observed a single time. The sequencing here drew on CD8+ T cells from peripheral blood mononuclear cells, taken before pregnancy. The receptor set was obtained from a female donor with multiple sclerosis, enrolled in a pregnancy study.

The rearrangement links TRBV9 to TRBJ1-6, with a tentative D call TRBD1 (5 bases). Germline V gives CDR1 SGDLS, CDR2 YYNGEE. V lost 0 bases and J 0 bases, leaving 10 bases between the germline ends. This CDR3 is built from 17 residues. The CDR3 here is CASSVGDGSSYNSPLHF. The CDR3 DNA sequence: TGTGCCAGCAGCGTAGGGGACGGGAGCTCCTATAATTCACCCCTCCACTTT. Together with reference TRBV9 and TRBJ1-6, the CDR3 gives the full variable domain: DSGVTQTPKHLITATGQRVTLRCSPRSGDLSVYWYQQSLDQGLQFLIQYYNGEERAKGNILERFSAQQFPDLHSELNLSSLELGDSALYFCASSVGDGSSYNSPLHFGNGTRLTVT.

The chain couples TRBV7-8 to TRBJ2-3; 8 bases are shared with TRBD2. CDR1 is SGHVS and CDR2 is FQNEAQ in the germline V gene. The V and J ends lost 1 base and 4 bases, in that order; junction bases with no gene match: 10. The CDR3 sequence is 17 residues long. The chain's CDR3 is CASSLGIPGLVADTQYF. In DNA, the CDR3 is TGTGCCAGCAGCTTAGGGATCCCGGGACTAGTTGCAGATACGCAGTATTTT.

The DNA for the CDR3 is TGTGCCAGCAGCAGCGGGGACTCCTACGAGCAGTACTTC. Its protein product is CASSSGDSYEQYF. The V gene is TRBV5-4, the J gene TRBJ2-5; TRBD2 matches 7 bases. TRBJ2-7 matches the DNA end more closely, so the J call is doubtful. The CDR3 spans 13 residues. Germline V gene data show CDR1 as SGHNT and CDR2 as YYREEE (reference sequence).

The chain combines TRBV5-5 with TRBJ1-1; D not resolved. Trimming pared 0 bases from V and 14 bases from J, leaving 14 bases between. CDR3 length: 12 residues. The germline V gene encodes CDR1 SGHKS and CDR2 YYEKEE (reference sequence). This CDR3 reads CASSLDPESRFF. The CDR3 nucleotides read TGTGCCAGCAGCTTGGACCCTGAGTCGAGGTTCTTT.

V and J are TRBV7-8 and TRBJ2-1; 8 positions agree with TRBD1. The CDR3 covers 15 residues. Germline trimming cut 5 bases from V and 7 bases from J; bases unmatched to any gene: 10. Per the germline V gene, CDR1 is SGHVS and CDR2 is FQNEAQ. The DNA for the CDR3 is TGTGCCAGCAGCCCCCGACAGGGGTCAAGAAATGAGCAGTTCTTC. Encoded protein: CASSPRQGSRNEQFF. Full variable domain (outside the CDR3, taken from reference TRBV7-8 and TRBJ2-1): GAGVSQSPRYKVAKRGQDVALRCDPISGHVSLFWYQQALGQGPEFLTYFQNEAQLDKSGLPSDRFFAERPEGSVSTLKIQRTQQEDSAVYLCASSPRQGSRNEQFFGPGTRLTVL.

The J gene is TRBJ2-7, the V gene TRBV6-1, with D hard to call. The V end lost 1 base, the J end lost 3 bases, and 7 bases lay between the germline ends. The CDR3 loop spans 13 amino acids. CDR1 MNHNS and CDR2 SASEGT come from the germline V gene. CDR3 protein: CASSEESHYEQYF. Here the CDR3 DNA reads TGTGCCAGCAGTGAAGAGTCACACTACGAGCAGTACTTC.

This chain uses TRBV27 with TRBJ1-4; a weak D match, TRBD1 (5 bases). The CDR3 extends over 12 amino acids. Germline lookup yields CDR1 MNHEY and CDR2 SMNVEV (reference sequence). Trimming took off 5 bases at V and 12 bases at J, with 13 bases between the two ends. The CDR3 reads CASSRLAGELFF. The CDR3 DNA reads as TGTGCCAGCAGTCGACTGGCGGGGGAACTGTTTTTT.

This clone has only one observation. Here the CDR3 DNA reads TGTGCCAGTAGTAGGAGGGGGGGTCCTGAAGCTTTCTTT. Its translation: CASSRRGGPEAFF. The chain uses TRBV19 and TRBJ1-1, with D possibly being TRBD1 (6 bases). Looked up from germline, CDR1 is LNHDA and CDR2 is SQIVND (reference sequence). The CDR3 is 13 residues long. V dropped 4 bases and J dropped 6 bases, with 12 bases sitting between them.

This clone was observed a single time. The chain is built from TRBV9 and TRBJ2-3; D perhaps matches TRBD2 (7 bases). The germline V and J ends were trimmed by 8 bases and 6 bases, with 19 bases remaining between them. Germline V gene data show CDR1 as SGDLS and CDR2 as YYNGEE. The CDR3 loop spans 14 amino acids. DNA of the CDR3: TGTGCCAGTAGATGGGGGGGGCCATGGGATACGCAGTATTTT. Its protein product is CASRWGGPWDTQYF.

This clone was counted a single time. The chain uses TRBV15 and TRBJ1-1; D is uncertain. Germline V lookup: CDR1 LNHNV, CDR2 YYDKDF (reference sequence). The CDR3 length is 14 residues. The V end was cut by 3 bases, the J end by 0 bases, with 8 bases between. CDR3 region: CATSSSPMNTEAFF. CDR3 DNA sequence: TGTGCCACCAGCAGCTCTCCTATGAACACTGAAGCTTTCTTT. The whole variable domain, remainder taken from reference TRBV15 and TRBJ1-1, is DAMVIQNPRYQVTQFGKPVTLSCSQTLNHNVMYWYQQKSSQAPKLLFHYYDKDFNNEADTPDNFQSRRPNTSFCFLDIRSPGLGDTAMYLCATSSSPMNTEAFFGQGTRLTVV.

V and J are TRBV7-8 and TRBJ1-1; TRBD1 aligns across 9 bases. The CDR3 extends over 16 amino acids. Looked up from germline, CDR1 is SGHVS and CDR2 is FQNEAQ. V shed 1 base and J 4 bases; nucleotides not matched to a gene: 7. CDR3: CASSLGGTGSSTEAFF. The CDR3 DNA reads as TGTGCCAGCAGCTTAGGAGGGACAGGGTCAAGCACTGAAGCTTTCTTT. The full variable domain, completed using reference TRBV7-8 and TRBJ1-1, is GAGVSQSPRYKVAKRGQDVALRCDPISGHVSLFWYQQALGQGPEFLTYFQNEAQLDKSGLPSDRFFAERPEGSVSTLKIQRTQQEDSAVYLCASSLGGTGSSTEAFFGQGTRLTVV.

This chain connects TRBV18 to TRBJ2-2; 9 bases match TRBD2. The CDR3 has 15 residues. From germline, CDR1 is KGHSH and CDR2 LQKENI. J lost 6 bases, V lost 2 bases, and 4 bases had no gene match. The CDR3 DNA reads as TGTGCCAGCTCACCAGCGGGGGGGCCTCCCGGGGAGCTGTTTTTT. Translating it yields CASSPAGGPPGELFF.

The chain recombines TRBV30 with TRBJ2-2; TRBD1 matches 7 bases. CDR3 size: 17 residues. Germline CDR1 is GTSNPN and CDR2 is SVGIG (reference sequence). With V trimmed by 2 bases and J by 3 bases, 12 bases remained unmatched. The CDR3 sequence: CAWSSYGIQGYTGELFF. Here the CDR3 DNA reads TGTGCCTGGAGTTCGTATGGAATACAGGGGTACACCGGGGAGCTGTTTTTT.

This rearrangement joins TRBV7-2 to TRBJ1-1; D is unresolved. Germline CDR1 is SGHTA and CDR2 is FQGNSA. The CDR3 contains 18 residues. The germline V and J ends were trimmed by 5 bases and 0 bases, with 22 bases remaining between them. CDR3 in amino acids: CASSRREWEGSMNTEAFF. In nucleotides, the CDR3 is TGTGCCAGCAGCCGTAGGGAATGGGAGGGAAGCATGAACACTGAAGCTTTCTTT.

DNA for the CDR3: TGTGCCAGCAGCTTGAGCGGGAGCCTAGCACCGAGCTCCTACAATGAGCAGTTCTTC. This sequence encodes CASSLSGSLAPSSYNEQFF. V gene TRBV5-8 combines with J gene TRBJ2-1, with 8 bases fitting TRBD2. Germline V gene data show CDR1 as SGHTS and CDR2 as YDEGEE. The CDR3 runs to 19 residues. V shed 1 base and J 0 bases; nucleotides not matched to a gene: 12.

This clone was recorded only once. The chain has TRBV6-1 and TRBJ1-6; D gene unclear. The germline V gene encodes CDR1 MNHNS and CDR2 SASEGT. V was pared by 5 bases and J by 5 bases, with 10 bases between. The length of the CDR3 is 14 residues. This chain's CDR3 is CASSWQVDNSPLHF. The CDR3 DNA sequence: TGTGCCAGCAGTTGGCAGGTCGATAATTCACCCCTCCACTTT.

The V call is TRBV28, the J call TRBJ2-4; weak D call: TRBD2 (6 bases). The germline gives CDR1 MDHEN, CDR2 SYDVKM. Between the trimmed V and J ends, which lost 2 bases and 8 bases, there was a span of 7 bases. This CDR3 has 12 amino acids. The chain's CDR3 is CASSLAGYIQYF. In nucleotides, the CDR3 is TGTGCCAGCAGTTTAGCGGGGTACATTCAGTACTTC.

The chain combines TRBV15 with TRBJ1-1, with D possibly TRBD1 on 5 matching bases. Between the trimmed V and J ends, which lost 0 bases and 1 base, there was a span of 18 bases. The CDR3 runs to 18 residues. The germline CDR1 and CDR2 sequences are LNHNV and YYDKDF (reference sequence). The DNA of the CDR3 is TGTGCCACCAGCAGAGATGGGAATTCAGGGTACGAGAACACTGAAGCTTTCTTT. Translated, it gives CATSRDGNSGYENTEAFF.

The chain joins TRBV4-3 to TRBJ1-2; perhaps TRBD1 as D (6 bases). Deletions cut 5 bases from V and 4 bases from J, with 14 bases between. CDR3 length: 14 residues. The germline CDR1 and CDR2 sequences are LGHNA and YSLEER. The CDR3 loop reads CASSYSGGAYGYTF. CDR3 bases: TGCGCCAGCAGCTATTCTGGGGGGGCCTATGGCTACACCTTC.

The chain is built from TRBV7-9 and TRBJ1-3, with no clear D. This CDR3 has 14 amino acids. Deletions cut 5 bases from V and 4 bases from J, with 12 bases between. Germline values: CDR1 SEHNR, CDR2 FQNEAQ (reference sequence). Here the CDR3 reads CASSPPVRGNTIYF. The CDR3 nucleotides read TGTGCCAGCAGCCCGCCGGTGAGAGGAAACACCATATATTTT.